This TCR beta chain was obtained from a study of T cell responses to AZD1222 COVID-19 vaccine. On this clone itself: Its antigen is not known.

Repertoires were generated with immunoSEQ multiplex PCR, while TCRdb's copy carries only in-frame clones and drops some. In the table there are approximately 140,000 clones, around nine tenths of which are singletons. From germline, CDR1 is ENHRY and CDR2 SYGVKD. The V gene lost 10 bases and the J gene lost 7 bases, with 22 bases spanning the gap. This CDR3 comprises 14 residues. General study results and limits: Unmutated variant regions are reportedly the target of nearly half of TCRs that are spike-specific. After the peak T cell response, and only then, were repertoires sampled. Seropositivity was recorded at baseline in only a handful of AZD1222 recipients.

The chain is built from TRBV10-3 and TRBJ1-1; perhaps TRBD1 as D (5 bases). This clonotype was sampled from an adult in good health. The starting material was peripheral blood, obtained on day 0 of AZD1222 vaccination. For the CDR3, the DNA is TGTGCCACCGCTCCTTTGGGGCGGGAGGGTGAAGCTTTCTTT. Translated, it gives CATAPLGREGEAFF.